One sample yielded the 29 T cell receptor beta chains listed below, sequenced in a study of blood T cell repertoires in COVID-19. Only in-frame clones appear in the TCRdb table, and some are missing; sequencing was by immunoSEQ multiplex PCR. This table holds some 30,000 clones, 84% found once. Sequenced: peripheral blood. The receptors originated from a human donor in a cohort sampled during active COVID-19.

The chain couples TRBV5-6 to TRBJ2-1; D is undetermined. The CDR3 extends over 12 amino acids. CDR1 SGHDT and CDR2 YYEEEE come from the germline V gene. With 4 bases removed from V and 7 bases from J, the gap between germline ends came to 9 bases. Here the CDR3 reads CASSIGGNEQFF. The CDR3 bases are TGTGCCAGCAGCATAGGCGGAAATGAGCAGTTCTTC.

The V and J genes are TRBV7-2 and TRBJ1-2; D uncertain. CDR1 and CDR2 (germline): SGHTA, FQGNSA. Trimming stripped 5 bases from V and 4 bases from J, with 17 bases between. The CDR3 has 15 residues. The CDR3 sequence is CASSPQSIPSYGYTF. CDR3 bases: TGTGCCAGCAGCCCTCAGTCCATTCCCTCCTATGGCTACACCTTC.

CDR3 sequence reads: CASRGGQTTGELFF. CDR3 coding DNA: TGTGCCAGCAGAGGTGGACAGACAACCGGGGAGCTGTTTTTT. V gene TRBV6-5 combines with J gene TRBJ2-2, with D possibly matching TRBD1 (6 bases). Germline CDR1 MNHEY, CDR2 SVGAGI. The ends were cut back, 6 bases at V and 5 bases at J, with 13 bases in the middle. CDR3 size: 14 residues.

This chain uses TRBV7-8 with TRBJ2-5, with D possibly being TRBD2 (5 bases). The CDR3 spans 15 residues. Germline CDR1 is SGHVS and CDR2 is FQNEAQ. Trimming stripped 3 bases from V and 5 bases from J, with 16 bases between. The CDR3 bases are TGTGCCAGCAGCTTCCTAGGGTTACCGGGGGAGACCCAGTACTTC. Protein product: CASSFLGLPGETQYF. Based on the CDR3 plus reference TRBV7-8 and TRBJ2-5, the full variable domain is GAGVSQSPRYKVAKRGQDVALRCDPISGHVSLFWYQQALGQGPEFLTYFQNEAQLDKSGLPSDRFFAERPEGSVSTLKIQRTQQEDSAVYLCASSFLGLPGETQYFGPGTRLLVL.

This clone was counted a single time. Compared with germline, one end of the junction differs, possibly owing to a read error. J is TRBJ2-1 and V is TRBV2; the match to TRBD2 covers 8 bases. This CDR3 comprises 15 residues. The germline V gene encodes CDR1 SNHLY and CDR2 FYNNEI. The CDR3 bases are TGTGCCAGCAGTGAAGGTAGCGGGGCCAACAATGGGCAGTTCTTC. Its protein is CASSEGSGANNGQFF.

J is TRBJ2-5 and V is TRBV7-6, with 9 bases matching TRBD1. V dropped 5 bases and J dropped 7; count of bases not matched to a gene: 17. CDR1 and CDR2 (germline): SGHVS, FNYEAQ. The CDR3 sequence is 17 residues long. The CDR3: CASSEADGQGLLGTQYF. CDR3 DNA: TGTGCCAGCAGCGAGGCCGACGGACAGGGGCTTCTGGGGACCCAGTACTTC. Together with reference TRBV7-6 and TRBJ2-5, the CDR3 gives the full variable domain: GAGVSQSPRYKVTKRGQDVALRCDPISGHVSLYWYRQALGQGPEFLTYFNYEAQQDKSGLPNDRFSAERPEGSISTLTIQRTEQRDSAMYRCASSEADGQGLLGTQYFGPGTRLLVL.

V and J are TRBV5-1 and TRBJ1-3, with a possible D match to TRBD1 (5 bases). V was trimmed by 2 bases and J by 1 base, leaving 10 bases between them. The CDR3 runs to 15 residues. Germline lookup yields CDR1 SGHRS and CDR2 YFSETQ. CDR3 region: CASSFGGVSGNTIYF. Written as DNA, the CDR3 is TGCGCCAGCAGCTTTGGGGGGGTATCTGGAAACACCATATATTTT.

This clone was found once. The CDR3 DNA reads as TGTGCCAGCAGCGTAGAGCCCGTGAATCAGCCCCAGCATTTT. It yields the protein CASSVEPVNQPQHF. The chain recombines TRBV9 with TRBJ1-5; D not certain. With 0 bases removed from V and 4 bases from J, the gap between germline ends came to 8 bases. Germline loops: CDR1 SGDLS, CDR2 YYNGEE. The CDR3 consists of 14 residues. The full variable domain, with the rest looked up from reference TRBV9 and TRBJ1-5, is DSGVTQTPKHLITATGQRVTLRCSPRSGDLSVYWYQQSLDQGLQFLIQYYNGEERAKGNILERFSAQQFPDLHSELNLSSLELGDSALYFCASSVEPVNQPQHFGDGTRLSIL.

Only a few counts were recorded for this clone. V is TRBV19 and J is TRBJ2-3; D is possibly TRBD2 (6 bases). The CDR3 length is 15 residues. V was shortened by 6 bases and J by 0 bases, with 13 bases between the two germline ends. CDR1 is LNHDA, CDR2 SQIVND, per germline (reference sequence). In DNA, the CDR3 is TGTGCCAGTAGCCCCCGGAGGGAAAGCACAGATACGCAGTATTTT. This encodes CASSPRRESTDTQYF.

The rearrangement uses TRBV6-6 and TRBJ2-1, with 7 bases that match TRBD1. The CDR3 sequence is 16 residues long. Per germline, CDR1 MNHNY and CDR2 SVGAGI (reference sequence). J was trimmed by 9 bases and V by 5 bases; bases with no gene match: 16. CDR3 region: CASSKFRDSPFVEQFF. CDR3 coding DNA: TGTGCCAGCAGTAAATTCCGGGACAGCCCATTTGTTGAGCAGTTCTTC.

The rearrangement uses TRBV3-1 (or the pseudogene TRBV3-2) and TRBJ1-6; TRBD1 matches at 7 bases. CDR1 and CDR2 (germline): LGHDT, YNNKEL (reference sequence). The CDR3 totals 18 residues. The V and J ends lost 4 bases and 7 bases, in that order; junction bases with no gene match: 16. CDR3 nucleotides: TGTGCCAGCAGCCGGATCGTTGCTCCGGGACAGAGCAATTCACCCCTCCACTTT. Protein product: CASSRIVAPGQSNSPLHF.

This rearrangement joins TRBV3-1 (or the pseudogene TRBV3-2) to TRBJ1-4; D gene unclear. The CDR3 has 15 residues. Germline V gene lookup returns CDR1 LGHDT and CDR2 YNNKEL (reference sequence). V lost 0 bases and J lost 7, with 12 bases in between. CDR3 in amino acids: CASSQDTPGGEKLFF. The CDR3 DNA follows: TGTGCCAGCAGCCAAGATACCCCGGGAGGTGAAAAACTGTTTTTT.

This clone has more than one count but fewer than ten. The rearrangement uses TRBV4-3 and TRBJ2-7; D might be TRBD1 (6 bases). The CDR3 is made up of 14 amino acids. Germline-derived CDR1 and CDR2 are LGHNA and YSLEER. Trimming removed 1 base from V and 6 bases from J, with 13 bases in between. Here the CDR3 reads CASSQGTGSGEQYF. The DNA of the CDR3 is TGCGCCAGCAGCCAAGGAACAGGGTCTGGCGAGCAGTACTTC.

The CDR3 coding sequence is TGTGCCAGCAGCTTAGCAGGGGGCGGGGATGGCTACACCTTC. As protein: CASSLAGGGDGYTF. The rearrangement uses TRBV7-2 and TRBJ1-2; 7 bases match TRBD1. The CDR3 runs 14 residues. Germline CDR1 SGHTA, CDR2 FQGNSA. Trimming cost V 0 bases and J 6 bases; bases outside gene matches: 4.

This clone was observed a single time. This chain connects TRBV19 to TRBJ2-7, with 9 bases aligning to TRBD1. V shed 6 bases and J 4 bases; nucleotides not matched to a gene: 7. Germline loops: CDR1 LNHDA, CDR2 SQIVND (reference sequence). The CDR3 has 14 residues. The CDR3 sequence: CASSLQGAFYEQYF. In nucleotides, the CDR3 is TGTGCCAGTAGCCTACAGGGGGCGTTTTACGAGCAGTACTTC.

V is TRBV5-1 and J is TRBJ1-4; 11 bases are shared with TRBD1. After removal of 4 bases from V and 8 bases from J, the junction contained 7 bases not matched to a gene. The CDR3 has 15 residues. CDR1 is SGHRS, CDR2 YFSETQ, per germline. The CDR3 is CASSARDRGAEKLFF. In DNA form, the CDR3 reads TGCGCCAGCAGCGCTCGGGACAGGGGGGCGGAAAAACTGTTTTTT.

The rearrangement links TRBV5-1 to TRBJ1-3, with TRBD1 as a possible D gene (6 bases). Germline CDR1 is SGHRS and CDR2 is YFSETQ. The CDR3 spans 15 residues. V was shortened by 0 bases and J by 6 bases, with 13 bases between the two germline ends. The CDR3 sequence is CASSLEGYRENTIYF. In DNA, the CDR3 is TGCGCCAGCAGCTTGGAAGGGTACAGGGAAAACACCATATATTTT.

The rearrangement joins TRBV14 to TRBJ2-7, with D perhaps matching TRBD1 (6 bases). Germline values: CDR1 SGHDN, CDR2 FVKESK. The V end lost 3 bases, the J end lost 3 bases, and 12 bases lay between the germline ends. CDR3 length: 14 amino acids. The CDR3 loop is CASSHGDTDYEQYF. Here the CDR3 DNA reads TGTGCCAGCAGCCATGGGGACACTGACTACGAGCAGTACTTC. The full variable domain, completed using reference TRBV14 and TRBJ2-7, is EAGVTQFPSHSVIEKGQTVTLRCDPISGHDNLYWYRRVMGKEIKFLLHFVKESKQDESGMPNNRFLAERTGGTYSTLKVQPAELEDSGVYFCASSHGDTDYEQYFGPGTRLTVT.

The chain joins TRBV2 to TRBJ2-2; 8 nucleotides align to TRBD1. The CDR3 covers 16 residues. Germline CDR1 is SNHLY and CDR2 is FYNNEI. V dropped 7 bases and J dropped 5; count of bases not matched to a gene: 12. CDR3 in amino acids: CASKAGGIYSTGELFF. The CDR3 bases are TGTGCCAGCAAGGCAGGGGGCATTTACAGTACCGGGGAGCTGTTTTTT.

The genes are TRBV18 and TRBJ1-1; 12 bases align to TRBD1. The CDR3 has 15 residues. V gave up 0 bases and J gave up 6 bases; unmatched junction bases: 2. Germline V gene sequence: CDR1 KGHSH, CDR2 LQKENI. CDR3 sequence (DNA): TGTGCCAGCTCACCACCGGGACAGGGGGCTTCTGAAGCTTTCTTT. This translates into CASSPPGQGASEAFF. Filled out from reference TRBV18 and TRBJ1-1, the complete variable domain reads NAGVMQNPRHLVRRRGQEARLRCSPMKGHSHVYWYRQLPEEGLKFMVYLQKENIIDESGMPKERFSAEFPKEGPSILRIQQVVRGDSAAYFCASSPPGQGASEAFFGQGTRLTVV.

The chain has TRBV14 and TRBJ2-7; 8 bases are a match to TRBD2. CDR1 SGHDN and CDR2 FVKESK come from the germline V gene. CDR3 length: 18 amino acids. V dropped 1 base and J dropped 6; count of bases not matched to a gene: 17. The CDR3: CASSQVGPRGALGSEQYF. DNA of the CDR3: TGTGCCAGCAGCCAAGTCGGGCCGCGGGGGGCCCTTGGAAGCGAGCAGTACTTC.

The J gene is TRBJ2-3, the V gene TRBV6-4; TRBD2 might be the D (5 bases). Germline V CDR1 and CDR2: MRHNA, SNTAGT. Trimming stripped 3 bases from V and 0 bases from J, with 7 bases between. The CDR3 is 14 amino acids. CDR3 region: CASSESGSTDTQYF. DNA of the CDR3: TGTGCCAGCAGTGAATCGGGGAGCACAGATACGCAGTATTTT.

The genes are TRBV6-2 or TRBV6-3 and TRBJ2-7; tentatively, D is TRBD1 (5 bases). This CDR3 has 14 residues. Germline V gives CDR1 MNHEY, CDR2 SVGEGT. V dropped 2 bases and J dropped 3 bases, with 11 bases sitting between them. The DNA for the CDR3 is TGTGCCAGCAGTTACGAGTGGGGCGGCTACGAGCAGTACTTC. Translation gives CASSYEWGGYEQYF.

V and J are TRBV11-2 and TRBJ2-2; D is possibly TRBD2 (7 bases). Germline CDR1 SGHAT, CDR2 FQNNGV. Trimming cost V 7 bases and J 7 bases, with 19 bases left between them. The CDR3 covers 15 residues. This CDR3 reads CASTPRGGLGGELFF. The CDR3 nucleotides read TGTGCCAGCACCCCTAGGGGGGGGCTGGGCGGGGAGCTGTTTTTT.

This sequence joins TRBV2 and TRBJ2-7; D is uncertain. The V end lost 6 bases, the J end lost 5 bases, and 11 bases lay between the germline ends. Germline values: CDR1 SNHLY, CDR2 FYNNEI. The CDR3 is 12 residues long. The DNA for the CDR3 is TGTGCCAGCAGGGTAACAGTAAACGAGCAGTACTTC. This sequence encodes CASRVTVNEQYF.

V and J are TRBV15 and TRBJ2-2; D perhaps matches TRBD2 (6 bases). Trimming took off 1 base at V and 4 bases at J, with 13 bases between the two ends. The CDR3 runs to 16 residues. CDR1 is LNHNV, CDR2 YYDKDF, per germline (reference sequence). CDR3 nucleotides: TGTGCCACCAGCAGAGGGGCAGGGCGGGGCACCGGGGAGCTGTTTTTT. Its protein is CATSRGAGRGTGELFF.

In this sample, this clone turned up a few times. The chain employs TRBV6-5 and TRBJ2-7; D may be TRBD1 (5 bases). The CDR3 consists of 14 residues. V gave up 0 bases and J gave up 1 base, with 7 bases separating them. Germline loops: CDR1 MNHEY, CDR2 SVGAGI. DNA for the CDR3: TGTGCCAGCAGTTACTCACAGGTATCCTACGAGCAGTACTTC. Its protein is CASSYSQVSYEQYF.

The rearrangement joins TRBV4-1 to TRBJ2-2, with a possible D match to TRBD2 (6 bases). V was trimmed by 0 bases and J by 7 bases, leaving 18 bases between them. Germline V gene sequence: CDR1 MGHRA, CDR2 YSYEKL. The length of the CDR3 is 17 residues. CDR3: CASSQDPGDSYGGELFF. The CDR3 DNA follows: TGCGCCAGCAGCCAAGATCCCGGGGACTCATATGGCGGGGAGCTGTTTTTT.

The CDR3 bases are TGTGCCAGCAGCGGGGGGGGACTCGGCAGCGCCTACAATGAGCAGTTCTTC. Its translation: CASSGGGLGSAYNEQFF. The chain recombines TRBV5-4 with TRBJ2-1; TRBD2 matches at 7 bases. Germline lookup yields CDR1 SGHNT and CDR2 YYREEE (reference sequence). Trimming cost V 4 bases and J 2 bases; bases outside gene matches: 12. The CDR3 runs to 17 residues.